A selection of T cell receptor beta chains follows, all from one sample in a study of untreated major depressive disorder. The data were produced by immunoSEQ multiplex PCR, yet TCRdb's version contains in-frame clones alone and is incomplete. The table includes roughly 14,000 clones, about 93% detected once. The sequenced sample consisted of CD4+ T cells from PBMCs. All receptors derive from a woman aged 25 to 39 with major depressive disorder. The CDR3 runs from the conserved cysteine through the conserved F or W. The order of the fields is clone size, D gene, J gene, V gene, CDR3 DNA, CDR3 protein. The D gene is left open where the match is weak. The size entry is marked missing in some rows and otherwise reads once, few, many or a size class.

>once|-|TRBJ1-1|TRBV6-5
TGTGCCAGCAGTTACTTACAGGGTAACACTGAAGCTTTCTTT
CASSYLQGNTEAFF
>-|-|TRBJ1-4|TRBV7-8
TGTGCCAGCAGCTTAGGGTGGAGGTTGGGTGAAAAACTGTTTTTT
CASSLGWRLGEKLFF
>few|TRBD1|TRBJ2-1|TRBV19
TGTGCCAGTAGTATAGAAACAGGGGCTAGGAATGAGCAGTTCTTC
CASSIETGARNEQFF
>once|-|TRBJ2-7|TRBV7-2
TGTGCCTGCGGGGCGGGAAGCTACGAGCAGTACTTC
CACGAGSYEQYF
>-|-|TRBJ2-7|TRBV4-1
TGCGCCAGCAGCCAATCCCGGGACATAACCTACGAGCAGTACTTC
CASSQSRDITYEQYF
>-|TRBD1|TRBJ2-5|TRBV9
TGTGCCAGCAGCTTTCGACAGGGGAATCGTAAAGAGACCCAGTACTTC
CASSFRQGNRKETQYF
>-|-|TRBJ1-1|TRBV2
TGTGCCAGCAGTGAATCCCGGTGGTCCCAAAACACTGAAGCTTTCTTT
CASSESRWSQNTEAFF
>-|-|TRBJ1-2|TRBV2
TGTGCCAGCAGTGAGGGCTTGAACTATGGCTACACCTTC
CASSEGLNYGYTF
>-|-|TRBJ1-1|TRBV5-1
TGCGCCAGCAGTCACGAGCGATGGGTGAACACTGAAGCTTTCTTT
CASSHERWVNTEAFF
>-|-|TRBJ1-4|TRBV5-1
TGCGCCAGCAGCTGGATGCCAGGGAGCAGTGAAAAACTGTTTTTT
CASSWMPGSSEKLFF
>-|-|TRBJ2-7|TRBV5-1
TGCGCCAGCAGTACGGACGGGCCCGTGTATGACGAGCAGTACTTC
CASSTDGPVYDEQYF
>few|TRBD1|TRBJ1-2|TRBV28
TGTGCCAGCAGCTCCATGGGACAGCCACCCCAAAGTGGGTATGGCTACACCTTC
CASSSMGQPPQSGYGYTF
>-|-|TRBJ1-5|TRBV2
TGTGCCACCCACGAGGTTAGGAATCAGCCCCAGCATTTT
CATHEVRNQPQHF
>-|-|TRBJ2-3|TRBV9
TGTGCCAGCAGCGTAGAAGTTAGCACAGATACGCAGTATTTT
CASSVEVSTDTQYF
>-|TRBD2|TRBJ2-7|TRBV27
TGTGCCAGCAGTTTACTCGGGACTAGCGGGAGCTACGAGCAGTACTTC
CASSLLGTSGSYEQYF
>-|TRBD1|TRBJ1-2|TRBV20-1
TGCAGTGCTCAGGGGGGAGGCTACACCTTC
CSAQGGGYTF
>-|TRBD1|TRBJ1-1|TRBV5-1
TGCGCCAGCAGCTTGCAGGGACAGGGGACACCTGAAGCTTTCTTT
CASSLQGQGTPEAFF
>-|-|TRBJ2-3|TRBV11-2
TGTGCCAGCAGCTTAGGTACTATTACAGATACGCAGTATTTT
CASSLGTITDTQYF
>-|-|TRBJ2-1|TRBV27
TGTCTGAGTGGCTACAATGAGCAGTTCTTC
CLSGYNEQFF
>-|-|TRBJ1-2|TRBV7-2
TGTGCCAGCAGCCCAAGGGGCCCGGGACTCCGGACCCGAAACTATGGCTACACCTTC
CASSPRGPGLRTRNYGYTF
>-|TRBD2|TRBJ2-1|TRBV4-1
TGCGCCAGCAGCCAACAGGGACTAGCGGAACAGTTCTTC
CASSQQGLAEQFF
>-|-|TRBJ2-3|TRBV11-3
TGTGCCAGCAGCTTACAGGGAGGTACGCAGTATTTT
CASSLQGGTQYF
>-|-|TRBJ1-1|TRBV29-1
TGCAGCGTTGCTTGGACGGCGAACACTGAAGCTTTCTTT
CSVAWTANTEAFF
>-|TRBD2|TRBJ2-2|TRBV6-1
TGTGCCAGCATTAGGACTAGCGGGAGAACCGGGGAGCTGTTTTTT
CASIRTSGRTGELFF
>-|TRBD1|TRBJ1-2|TRBV28
TGTGCCAGCAGTTTACTGGGACAGGGGGCTCGTGGCTACACCTTC
CASSLLGQGARGYTF
>-|TRBD1|TRBJ1-4|TRBV30
TGTGCCTGGGGACAGGGATGGGGTGAAAAACTGTTTTTT
CAWGQGWGEKLFF
>-|-|TRBJ1-3|TRBV19
TGTGCCAGTAGTACTCAATCTACCTCTGGAAACACCATATATTTT
CASSTQSTSGNTIYF
>-|-|TRBJ1-5|TRBV19
TGTGCCAGTAGTATGAGAAGTTGGGCCACTGGTAGCAATCAGCCCCAGCATTTT
CASSMRSWATGSNQPQHF
>-|TRBD2|TRBJ2-3|TRBV27
TGTGCCAGCAGTTTAGGAGGGAGGGACTCGAGGACAGATACGCAGTATTTT
CASSLGGRDSRTDTQYF
>few|-|TRBJ2-2|TRBV10-1
TGCGCCACCCAGGGTTCTGCCGGGGAGCTGTTTTTT
CATQGSAGELFF
>-|-|TRBJ2-7|TRBV5-1
TGCGCCAGCAGCTTGGGGGGCGAGCAGTACTTC
CASSLGGEQYF
>-|-|TRBJ1-1|TRBV13
TGTGCCAGCAGGGCCGTCGGGCCGTTAAACACTGAAGCTTTCTTT
CASRAVGPLNTEAFF
>few|TRBD2|TRBJ2-1|TRBV9
TGTGCCAGCAGCGGGGGACTAGGGTCCTACAATGAGCAGTTCTTC
CASSGGLGSYNEQFF
>-|-|TRBJ1-1|TRBV6-5
TGTGCCAGCGGTTTTCTGGCTTTGAACACTGAAGCTTTCTTT
CASGFLALNTEAFF
>-|-|TRBJ1-5|TRBV19
TGTGCCAGTAGTACGCAGGGGACGCGCAATCAGCCCCAGCATTTT
CASSTQGTRNQPQHF
>once|-|TRBJ2-2|TRBV30
TGTGCCTGGAGGCTCGTCGGGGAGCTGTTTTTT
CAWRLVGELFF
>-|TRBD2|TRBJ2-2|TRBV18
TGTGCCAGCTCACCGCCGGGACTAGCGGGAATCACCGGGGAGCTGTTTTTT
CASSPPGLAGITGELFF
>once|-|TRBJ2-5|TRBV4-3
TGCGCCAGCAGCCAAGATCTAATTCAGGGGGGAGAGACCCAGTACTTC
CASSQDLIQGGETQYF
>-|TRBD2|TRBJ2-2|TRBV30
TGTGCCTGGAGGCGGGGGAGGAGCGGAGGGAATACATTGAACACCGGGGAGCTGTTTTTT
CAWRRGRSGGNTLNTGELFF
>-|-|TRBJ2-1|TRBV5-1
TGCGCCAGCAGCTCCGTGGCGGGGGCCCACAATGAGCAGTTCTTC
CASSSVAGAHNEQFF
>once|-|TRBJ2-7|TRBV11-3
TGTGCCAGCAGCTTAGAGGGCTACGAGCAGTACTTC
CASSLEGYEQYF
>-|-|TRBJ1-1|TRBV6-5
TGTGCCAGCAGCGACAGAAGGGGTACTGAAGCTTTCTTT
CASSDRRGTEAFF
>-|-|TRBJ1-4|TRBV18
TGTGCCAGCTCACCGGACGGTAATGAAAAACTGTTTTTT
CASSPDGNEKLFF
>-|TRBD1|TRBJ1-1|TRBV4-2
TGTGCCAGCAGCCAAGATTACCGGGACAGGGTGAACACTGAAGCTTTCTTT
CASSQDYRDRVNTEAFF
>-|TRBD1|TRBJ1-1|TRBV10-3
TGTGCCATCAGTCCCCAGACAGGGTCGGCTACGGCTTTCTTT
CAISPQTGSATAFF
>-|-|TRBJ2-2|TRBV10-1
TGCGCCAGCAGTGAGTCGGGGCCCGGGGAGCTGTTTTTT
CASSESGPGELFF
>once|-|TRBJ2-5|TRBV9
TGTGCCAGCAGCGTAGGGGCGGAGTCAAGGGGGCAAGAGACCCAGTACTTC
CASSVGAESRGQETQYF
>-|-|TRBJ2-7|TRBV2
TGTGCCAGCAGTTTGGGCAGGTCCTCCTACGAGCAGTACTTC
CASSLGRSSYEQYF
>-|-|TRBJ2-1|TRBV11-2
TGTGCCAGCAGCCTCGGGGAGACCATCTTAGGCAATGAGCAGTTCTTC
CASSLGETILGNEQFF
>-|-|TRBJ1-2|TRBV27
TGTGCCAGCAGTTTGCAGCCAAGATTATATGGCTACACCTTC
CASSLQPRLYGYTF
>-|-|TRBJ2-1|TRBV9
TGTGCCAGCAGCATGCCCGAAGGGGGGGCGAGGAATGAGCAGTTCTTC
CASSMPEGGARNEQFF
>-|-|TRBJ2-2|TRBV9
TGTGCCAGCAGCGTAGCTATAGGCGCGGGGAACACCGGGGAGCTGTTTTTT
CASSVAIGAGNTGELFF
>-|-|TRBJ2-5|TRBV10-1
TGCGCCAGCAGTGAGTTAGTCCAGGGGACCCAGTACTTC
CASSELVQGTQYF
>-|TRBD1|TRBJ1-1|TRBV5-1
TGCGCCAGCAGCGTCATACAGGGGGTTGGGACTGAAGCTTTCTTT
CASSVIQGVGTEAFF
>-|-|TRBJ2-7|TRBV7-2
TGTGCCAGCAGCTCCCAGAGAACTGTGAGTTACGAGCAGTACTTC
CASSSQRTVSYEQYF
>-|-|TRBJ1-1|TRBV10-3
TGTGCCATCAGTGAGTGGGTGACTGCCTCGGACACTGAAGCTTTCTTT
CAISEWVTASDTEAFF
>-|-|TRBJ2-3|TRBV6-1
TGTGCCAGCAGTGAAAGAACAGATACGCAGTATTTT
CASSERTDTQYF
>-|TRBD2|TRBJ2-3|TRBV29-1
TGCAGCGTTATAGCGGGAGTATTCACAGATACGCAGTATTTT
CSVIAGVFTDTQYF